The 20 T cell receptor beta chains given below trace back to one sample, sequenced in a study of identical twins. TCRdb recomputed calls from the 5' RACE reads with MiXCR, one row per CDR3 protein. The sample shows about 150,000 distinct CDR3 sequences, 3% to 4.5% of them seen only once. Sequences were obtained from memory T cells sorted from blood. All receptors come from a man aged 18 to 30 in good health.

This clonotype was seen many times. The rearrangement joins TRBV20-1 to TRBJ1-2; the D gene is possibly TRBD1 (5 bases). Trimming shortened V by 6 bases and J by 4 bases, and 18 bases separated the two germline ends. From germline, CDR1 is DFQATT and CDR2 SNEGSKA (reference sequence). The CDR3 runs to 14 residues. In nucleotides, the CDR3 is TGCAGTGCAAGCCTTGAGGGGAGGGGCTATGGCTACACCTTC. It is translated as CSASLEGRGYGYTF.

Ten or more counts support this clonotype. The rearrangement uses TRBV5-3 and TRBJ2-5; 14 bases match TRBD2. TRBV5-3 is filed as an ORF, its function uncertain. The CDR3 loop spans 19 amino acids. V lost 9 bases and J lost 0; bases outside the gene matches: 16. The CDR3 here is CAIEGSGLAGAQYQETQYF. In DNA form, the CDR3 reads TGTGCCATCGAAGGATCGGGACTAGCGGGAGCCCAATACCAAGAGACCCAGTACTTC.

This clonotype was counted many times. The V gene is TRBV12-3 or TRBV12-4, the J gene TRBJ2-7; D is undetermined. This CDR3 contains 12 residues. V shed 1 base and J shed 1 base, with 2 bases lying between them. CDR3 nucleotides: TGTGCCAGCAGTTTAGTTTCCTACGAGCAGTACTTC. Protein sequence: CASSLVSYEQYF.

This clonotype was picked up many times. The chain has TRBV6-5 and TRBJ1-1; D is undetermined. Looked up from germline, CDR1 is MNHEY and CDR2 is SVGAGI. V was pared by 2 bases and J by 5 bases, with 3 bases between. CDR3 size: 11 residues. The CDR3 sequence is CASSYMTEAFF. The CDR3 DNA reads as TGTGCCAGCAGTTACATGACTGAAGCTTTCTTT.

This clonotype was seen at least ten times. The rearrangement links TRBV27 to TRBJ1-2; TRBD1 agrees at 7 bases. CDR3 size: 12 residues. The V gene's germline CDR1 is MNHEY and CDR2 SMNVEV (reference sequence). Losses at the gene ends were 4 bases for V and 5 bases for J; bases not matched to a gene: 1. This CDR3 is CASSSTGYGYTF. DNA of the CDR3: TGTGCCAGCAGTTCGACAGGGTATGGCTACACCTTC.

The sample holds many counts of this clonotype. The rearrangement joins TRBV7-2 to TRBJ2-3; TRBD1 matches at 7 bases. CDR1 SGHTA and CDR2 FQGNSA come from the germline V gene. The CDR3 is 15 amino acids. J was trimmed by 0 bases and V by 1 base; bases with no gene match: 1. The DNA of the CDR3 is TGTGCCAGCAGCTTAGGACAGGGAAGCACAGATACGCAGTATTTT. Its protein product is CASSLGQGSTDTQYF.

The chain joins TRBV11-2 to TRBJ2-6; the D gene could be TRBD1 or TRBD2 (5 bases each). Germline CDR1 is SGHAT and CDR2 is FQNNGV. V was trimmed by 2 bases and J by 0 bases, leaving 20 bases between them. This CDR3 comprises 20 residues. CDR3 nucleotides: TGTGCCAGCAGCTTAATAGGACCCGGGACGGGGTTCTCTGGGGCCAACGTCCTGACTTTC. Translating it yields CASSLIGPGTGFSGANVLTF.

The V and J genes are TRBV19 and TRBJ2-7; D remains unclear. CDR1 is LNHDA and CDR2 is SQIVND in the germline V gene (reference sequence). CDR3 length: 13 amino acids. The V end was cut by 5 bases, the J end by 2 bases, with 10 bases between. The CDR3 nucleotides read TGTGCCAGTAGTCGGAATGGACCCTACGAGCAGTACTTC. Its translation: CASSRNGPYEQYF.

This clonotype was picked up many times. The genes are TRBV25-1 and TRBJ2-5; a possible D gene is TRBD1 (5 bases). Germline lookup yields CDR1 MGHDK and CDR2 SYGVNS. V lost 4 bases, J lost 5 bases, and 11 bases lay in between. This CDR3 has 13 amino acids. The CDR3 region has the DNA TGTGCCAGCAGTGTTGCAGGGAAGGAGACCCAGTACTTC. Protein sequence: CASSVAGKETQYF.

There are many counts of this clonotype. V and J are TRBV5-1 and TRBJ2-7; 13 bases match TRBD2. The CDR3 runs 15 residues. Germline V CDR1 and CDR2: SGHRS, YFSETQ. Trimming at V came to 5 bases and at J to 5 bases, leaving 7 bases not matched to a gene. CDR3 region: CASSRTSGSINEQYF. CDR3 bases: TGCGCCAGCAGTCGGACTAGCGGGAGTATTAACGAGCAGTACTTC. The complete variable domain, with remaining parts taken from reference TRBV5-1 and TRBJ2-7, reads KAGVTQTPRYLIKTRGQQVTLSCSPISGHRSVSWYQQTPGQGLQFLFEYFSETQRNKGNFPGRFSGRQFSNSRSEMNVSTLELGDSALYLCASSRTSGSINEQYFGPGTRLTVT.

Ten or more counts support this clonotype. This chain joins TRBV20-1 and TRBJ1-1; no clear D. Germline assignment: CDR1 DFQATT and CDR2 SNEGSKA (reference sequence). The length of the CDR3 is 15 residues. V was trimmed by 5 bases and J by 7 bases, leaving 23 bases between them. The CDR3 nucleotides read TGCAGTGCTCCACCGACGGGAGGGTACAATAATGAAGCTTTCTTT. Its protein is CSAPPTGGYNNEAFF.

This clonotype occurred many times. The chain has TRBV7-8 and TRBJ2-2, with 12 bases matching TRBD2. CDR1 and CDR2 (germline): SGHVS, FQNEAQ. Trimming removed 1 base from V and 4 bases from J; junction bases left unmatched: 7. The CDR3 spans 18 residues. DNA for the CDR3: TGTGCCAGCAGCTTAGGGACTAGCGGGATCGCTCGCACCGGGGAGCTGTTTTTT. Amino acids: CASSLGTSGIARTGELFF. Complete variable domain (other parts from reference TRBV7-8 and TRBJ2-2): GAGVSQSPRYKVAKRGQDVALRCDPISGHVSLFWYQQALGQGPEFLTYFQNEAQLDKSGLPSDRFFAERPEGSVSTLKIQRTQQEDSAVYLCASSLGTSGIARTGELFFGEGSRLTVL.

This clonotype was counted at least ten times. The rearrangement links TRBV7-8 to TRBJ2-7; D not certain. The germline gives CDR1 SGHVS, CDR2 FQNEAQ. The V end lost 1 base, the J end lost 6 bases, and 7 bases lay between the germline ends. This CDR3 region has 12 residues. Written as DNA, the CDR3 is TGTGCCAGCAGCTTAGGAACAGCCGAGCAGTACTTC. Its translation: CASSLGTAEQYF.

The table lists this clonotype with many counts. The chain is built from TRBV6-1 and TRBJ1-1; TRBD1 matches 7 bases. Germline loops: CDR1 MNHNS, CDR2 SASEGT. The CDR3 extends over 15 amino acids. V dropped 11 bases and J dropped 3; count of bases not matched to a gene: 15. The CDR3 coding sequence is TGTGCCGGCAAATCCGAGACAGGGAGACACACTGAAGCTTTCTTT. Its translation is CAGKSETGRHTEAFF.

This clonotype was recorded at least ten times. This chain connects TRBV5-7 to TRBJ2-1; possibly TRBD1 for D (5 bases). TRBV5-7 is labeled an ORF, and its function is uncertain. Trimming took off 6 bases at V and 8 bases at J, with 12 bases between the two ends. The CDR3 sequence is 12 residues long. CDR3 amino acids: CASTAFRDEQFF. CDR3 bases: TGTGCCAGCACCGCTTTCAGGGATGAGCAGTTCTTC.

This clonotype was observed many times. V and J are TRBV7-9 and TRBJ2-1; TRBD1 is a possible D gene (7 bases). Germline loops: CDR1 SEHNR, CDR2 FQNEAQ (reference sequence). V was shortened by 0 bases and J by 9 bases, with 12 bases between the two germline ends. There are 14 residues in the CDR3. CDR3: CASSLAQGGSEQFF. The CDR3 DNA reads TGTGCCAGCAGCTTAGCCCAGGGGGGAAGTGAGCAGTTCTTC.

This clonotype was found many times. The chain employs TRBV4-1 and TRBJ2-3; D possibly corresponds to TRBD2 (6 bases). CDR3 length: 16 residues. Germline assignment: CDR1 MGHRA and CDR2 YSYEKL. Trimming took off 2 bases at V and 0 bases at J, with 12 bases between the two ends. This CDR3 reads CASSQITGTSTDTQYF. The CDR3 DNA is TGCGCCAGCAGCCAAATAACCGGGACTAGCACAGATACGCAGTATTTT.

This clonotype was detected ten times or more. The V gene is TRBV20-1, the J gene TRBJ1-5; unclear D gene. Per the germline V gene, CDR1 is DFQATT and CDR2 is SNEGSKA (reference sequence). The length of the CDR3 is 12 residues. V lost 3 bases and J lost 4, with 7 bases in between. CDR3 protein: CSASRVNQPQHF. The CDR3 nucleotides are TGCAGTGCTAGTAGGGTGAATCAGCCCCAGCATTTT.

This clonotype was observed many times. V and J are TRBV3-1 and TRBJ2-7, with D maybe TRBD1 (6 bases). CDR3 length: 17 amino acids. Per the germline V gene, CDR1 is LGHDT and CDR2 is YNNKEL (reference sequence). V lost 0 bases and J 2 bases, leaving 17 bases between the germline ends. CDR3 bases: TGTGCCAGCAGCCAAGACCCCCGGGACAACGACCCCTACGAGCAGTACTTC. Translating it yields CASSQDPRDNDPYEQYF.

About this clonotype itself: It may be a read error: a sequence one base away is much more abundant. Since no conserved phenylalanine or tryptophan closes the CDR3, a read error is the likely cause. The rearrangement joins TRBV3-1 to TRBJ2-3; the D is unclear. CDR1 and CDR2 from the germline V gene are LGHDT and YNNKEL (reference sequence). The germline V and J ends were trimmed by 3 bases and 5 bases, with 6 bases remaining between them. This CDR3 contains 12 residues. The CDR3: CASSQGKDTQYC. The CDR3 nucleotides are TGTGCCAGCAGCCAGGGTAAAGATACGCAGTATTGT.